This T cell receptor beta chain came from a study of cytomegalovirus exposure and HLA in healthy donors. Study-level points and caveats: Published work reported that the classifier diagnosed cytomegalovirus status with high specificity and sensitivity. As confirmed in vitro, three CMV-associated chains were specific for CMV antigens.

As regards this clone: Its target is not known.

Assay: immunoSEQ multiplex PCR; the TCRdb copy retains only in-frame clones and omits some. The profile shows around 34,000 clones, 80% to 95% of them singletons. The CDR3 totals 13 residues. Per germline, CDR1 SGDLS and CDR2 YYNGEE. V was cut by 0 bases and J by 6 bases, with 8 bases left in between. J is TRBJ2-3 and V is TRBV9, with D unresolved. The TCR originated in a man in his late teens or twenties in good health and CMV-seronegative. Sample: PBMCs. DNA for the CDR3: TGTGCCAGCAGCGTAGCTATCGAGGATACGCAGTATTTT. It translates to CASSVAIEDTQYF.